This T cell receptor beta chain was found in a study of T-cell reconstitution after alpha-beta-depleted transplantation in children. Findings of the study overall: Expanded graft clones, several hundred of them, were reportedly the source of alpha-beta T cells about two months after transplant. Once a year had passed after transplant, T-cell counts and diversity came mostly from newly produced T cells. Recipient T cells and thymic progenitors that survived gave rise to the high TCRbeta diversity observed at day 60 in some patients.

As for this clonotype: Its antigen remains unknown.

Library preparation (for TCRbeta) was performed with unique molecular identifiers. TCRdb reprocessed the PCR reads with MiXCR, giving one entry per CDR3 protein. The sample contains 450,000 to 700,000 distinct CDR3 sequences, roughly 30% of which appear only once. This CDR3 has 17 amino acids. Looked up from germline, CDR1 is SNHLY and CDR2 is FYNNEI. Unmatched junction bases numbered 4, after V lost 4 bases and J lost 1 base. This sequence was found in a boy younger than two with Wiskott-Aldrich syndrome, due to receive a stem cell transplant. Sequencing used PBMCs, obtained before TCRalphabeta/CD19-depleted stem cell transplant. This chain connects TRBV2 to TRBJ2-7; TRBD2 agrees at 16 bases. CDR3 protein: CASSGPGLAGGSYEQYF. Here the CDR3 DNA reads TGTGCCAGCAGTGGACCGGGACTAGCGGGAGGGTCCTACGAGCAGTACTTC.